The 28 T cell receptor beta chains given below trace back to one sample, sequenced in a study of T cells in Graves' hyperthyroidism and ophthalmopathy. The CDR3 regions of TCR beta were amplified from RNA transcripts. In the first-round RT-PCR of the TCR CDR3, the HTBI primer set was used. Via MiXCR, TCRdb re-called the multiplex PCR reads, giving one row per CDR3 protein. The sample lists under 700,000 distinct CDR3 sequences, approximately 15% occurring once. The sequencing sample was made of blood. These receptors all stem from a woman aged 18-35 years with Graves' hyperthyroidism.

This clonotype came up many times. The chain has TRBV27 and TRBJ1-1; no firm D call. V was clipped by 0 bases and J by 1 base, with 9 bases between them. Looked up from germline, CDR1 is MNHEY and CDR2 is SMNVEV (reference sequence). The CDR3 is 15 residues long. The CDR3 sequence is CASSLSAGANTEAFF. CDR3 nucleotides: TGTGCCAGCAGTTTATCGGCAGGCGCGAACACTGAAGCTTTCTTT.

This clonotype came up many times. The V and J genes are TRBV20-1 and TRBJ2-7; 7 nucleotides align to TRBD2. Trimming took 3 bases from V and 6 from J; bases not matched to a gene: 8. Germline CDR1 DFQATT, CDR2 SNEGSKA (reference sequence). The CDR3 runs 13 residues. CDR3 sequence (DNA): TGCAGTGCTAGCCGTACTAGCGTGGCCGAGCAGTACTTC. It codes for CSASRTSVAEQYF.

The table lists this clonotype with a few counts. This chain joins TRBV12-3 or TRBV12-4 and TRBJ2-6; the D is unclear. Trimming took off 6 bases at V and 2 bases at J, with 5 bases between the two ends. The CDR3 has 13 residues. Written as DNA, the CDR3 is TGTGCCAGCAGACGACCTGGGGCCAACGTCCTGACTTTC. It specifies CASRRPGANVLTF.

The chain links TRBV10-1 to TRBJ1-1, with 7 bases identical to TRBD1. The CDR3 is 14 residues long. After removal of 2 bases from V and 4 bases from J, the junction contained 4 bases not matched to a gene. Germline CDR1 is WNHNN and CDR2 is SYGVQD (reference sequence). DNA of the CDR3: TGCGCCAGCAGTGAGGACAGGGTATCCACTGAAGCTTTCTTT. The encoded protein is CASSEDRVSTEAFF.

CDR3 bases: TGTGCCAGCAGCTTAGCCTCAGGGAGGGATGAAGCTTTCTTT. As protein: CASSLASGRDEAFF. The chain links TRBV7-2 to TRBJ1-1; TRBD1 might be the D (5 bases). Deletions cut 0 bases from V and 7 bases from J, with 12 bases between. Germline assignment: CDR1 SGHTA and CDR2 FQGNSA. This CDR3 comprises 14 residues.

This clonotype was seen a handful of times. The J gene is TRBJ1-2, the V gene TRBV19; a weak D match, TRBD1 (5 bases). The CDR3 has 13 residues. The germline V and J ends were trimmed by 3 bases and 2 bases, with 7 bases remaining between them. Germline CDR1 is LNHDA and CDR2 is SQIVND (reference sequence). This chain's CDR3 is CASSISGNYGYTF. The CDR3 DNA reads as TGTGCCAGTAGTATTTCAGGGAACTATGGCTACACCTTC.

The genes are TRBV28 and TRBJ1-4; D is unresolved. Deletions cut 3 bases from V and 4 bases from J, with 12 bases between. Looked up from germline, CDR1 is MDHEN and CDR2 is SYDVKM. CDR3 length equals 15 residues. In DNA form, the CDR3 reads TGTGCCAGCAGTTTTTGGGAGGCGGGTAATGAAAAACTGTTTTTT. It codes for CASSFWEAGNEKLFF.

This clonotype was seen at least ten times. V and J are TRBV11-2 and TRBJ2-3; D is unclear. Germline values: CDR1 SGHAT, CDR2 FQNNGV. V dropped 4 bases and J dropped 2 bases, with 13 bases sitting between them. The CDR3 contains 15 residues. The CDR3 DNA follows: TGTGCCAGCAGCTCTCGGAACAAAAACACAGATACGCAGTATTTT. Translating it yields CASSSRNKNTDTQYF.

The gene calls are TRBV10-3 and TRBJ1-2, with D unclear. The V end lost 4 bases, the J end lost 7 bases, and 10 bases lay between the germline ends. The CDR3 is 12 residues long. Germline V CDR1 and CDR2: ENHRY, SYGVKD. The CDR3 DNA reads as TGTGCCATCAGTGGAAGCAGGCTTGGCTACACCTTC. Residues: CAISGSRLGYTF.

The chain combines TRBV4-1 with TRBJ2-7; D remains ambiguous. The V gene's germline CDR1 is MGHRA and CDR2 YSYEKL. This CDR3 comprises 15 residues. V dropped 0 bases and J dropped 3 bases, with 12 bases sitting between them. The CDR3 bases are TGCGCCAGCAGCCAAGATCGGAAGGCCTACTACGAGCAGTACTTC. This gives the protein CASSQDRKAYYEQYF.

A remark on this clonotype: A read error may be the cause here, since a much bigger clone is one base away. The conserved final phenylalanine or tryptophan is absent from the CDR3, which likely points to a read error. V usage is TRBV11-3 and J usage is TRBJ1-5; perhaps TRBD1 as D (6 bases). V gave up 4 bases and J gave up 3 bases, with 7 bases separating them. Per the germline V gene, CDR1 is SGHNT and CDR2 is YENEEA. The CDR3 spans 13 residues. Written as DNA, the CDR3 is TGTGCCAGCAGCTACAGGGTCAATCAGCCCCAGCATCTT. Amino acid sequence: CASSYRVNQPQHL.

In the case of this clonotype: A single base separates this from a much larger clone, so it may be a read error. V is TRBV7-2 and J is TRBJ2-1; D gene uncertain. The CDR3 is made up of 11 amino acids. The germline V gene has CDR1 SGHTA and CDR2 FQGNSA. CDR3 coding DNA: TGTGCCGAGGACGGGTACAGTGAGCAGTTCTTC. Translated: CAEDGYSEQFF.

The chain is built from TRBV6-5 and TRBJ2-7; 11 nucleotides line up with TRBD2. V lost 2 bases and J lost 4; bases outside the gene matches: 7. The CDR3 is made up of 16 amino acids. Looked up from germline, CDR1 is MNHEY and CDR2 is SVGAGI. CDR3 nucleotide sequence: TGTGCCAGCAGTTACCAAAATAGCGGGGGGGTGTACGAGCAGTACTTC. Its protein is CASSYQNSGGVYEQYF.

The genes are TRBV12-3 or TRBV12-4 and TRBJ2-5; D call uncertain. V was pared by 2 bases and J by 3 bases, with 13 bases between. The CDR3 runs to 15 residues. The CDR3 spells CASSLINGQKETQYF. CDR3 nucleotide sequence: TGTGCCAGCAGTTTAATTAACGGGCAAAAAGAGACCCAGTACTTC.

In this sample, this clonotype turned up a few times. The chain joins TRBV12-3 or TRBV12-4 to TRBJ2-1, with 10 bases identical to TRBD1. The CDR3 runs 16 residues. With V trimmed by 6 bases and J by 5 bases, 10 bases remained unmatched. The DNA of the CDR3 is TGTGCCAGCAGCCCTATCCGGGACAGGGGCCACAATGAGCAGTTCTTC. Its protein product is CASSPIRDRGHNEQFF.

The CDR3 DNA sequence: TGTGCCAGCAGTGAGGGTACAGTCAAACAGCCCCAGCATTTT. Its translation: CASSEGTVKQPQHF. The chain has TRBV12-3 or TRBV12-4 and TRBJ1-5; D is unresolved. Between the trimmed V and J ends, which lost 5 bases and 7 bases, there was a span of 15 bases. The CDR3 is 14 residues long.

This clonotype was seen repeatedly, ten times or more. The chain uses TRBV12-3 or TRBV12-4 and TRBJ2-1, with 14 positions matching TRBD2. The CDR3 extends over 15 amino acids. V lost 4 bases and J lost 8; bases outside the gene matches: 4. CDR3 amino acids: CASSSGTSGRDEQFF. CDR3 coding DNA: TGTGCCAGCAGTTCCGGGACTAGCGGGAGAGATGAGCAGTTCTTC.

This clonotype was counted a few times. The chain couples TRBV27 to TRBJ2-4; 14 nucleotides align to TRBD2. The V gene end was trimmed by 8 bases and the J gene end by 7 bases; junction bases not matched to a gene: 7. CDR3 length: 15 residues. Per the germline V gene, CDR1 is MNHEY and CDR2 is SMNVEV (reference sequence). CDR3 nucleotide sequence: TGTGCCAGCGGGCCCGGGACTAGCGGGAGTAACATTCAGTACTTC. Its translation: CASGPGTSGSNIQYF.

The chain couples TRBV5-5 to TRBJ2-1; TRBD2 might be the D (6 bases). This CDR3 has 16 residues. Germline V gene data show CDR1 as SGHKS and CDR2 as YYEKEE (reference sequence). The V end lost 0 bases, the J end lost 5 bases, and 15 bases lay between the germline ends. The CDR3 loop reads CASSLDPSGWNNEQFF. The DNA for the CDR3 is TGTGCCAGCAGCTTGGATCCCAGCGGGTGGAACAATGAGCAGTTCTTC.

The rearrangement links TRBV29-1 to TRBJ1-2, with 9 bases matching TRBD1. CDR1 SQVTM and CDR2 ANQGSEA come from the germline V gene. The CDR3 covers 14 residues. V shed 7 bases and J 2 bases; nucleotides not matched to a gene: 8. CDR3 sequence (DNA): TGCAGCGCCAGGACAGGGGAAGACAACTATGGCTACACCTTC. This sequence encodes CSARTGEDNYGYTF.

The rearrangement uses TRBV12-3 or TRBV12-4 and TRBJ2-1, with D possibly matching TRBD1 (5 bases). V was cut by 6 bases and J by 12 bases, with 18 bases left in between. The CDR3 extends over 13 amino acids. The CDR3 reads CASSQNQGRMQFF. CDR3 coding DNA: TGTGCCAGCAGCCAGAATCAGGGTCGGATGCAGTTCTTC.

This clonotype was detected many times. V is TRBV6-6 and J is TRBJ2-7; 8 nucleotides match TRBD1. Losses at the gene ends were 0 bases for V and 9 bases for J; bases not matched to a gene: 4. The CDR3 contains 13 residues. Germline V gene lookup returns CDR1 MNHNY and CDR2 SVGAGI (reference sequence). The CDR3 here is CASSYSTGDWQYF. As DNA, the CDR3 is TGTGCCAGCAGTTACTCGACAGGGGACTGGCAGTACTTC.

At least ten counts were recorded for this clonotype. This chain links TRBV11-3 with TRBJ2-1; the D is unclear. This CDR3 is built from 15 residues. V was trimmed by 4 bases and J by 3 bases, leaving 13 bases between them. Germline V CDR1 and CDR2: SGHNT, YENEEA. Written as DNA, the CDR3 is TGTGCCAGCAGCTCCGCCGCGAGTAACTACAATGAGCAGTTCTTC. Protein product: CASSSAASNYNEQFF. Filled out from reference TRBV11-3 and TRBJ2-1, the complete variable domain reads EAGVVQSPRYKIIEKKQPVAFWCNPISGHNTLYWYLQNLGQGPELLIRYENEEAVDDSQLPKDRFSAERLKGVDSTLKIQPAELGDSAVYLCASSSAASNYNEQFFGPGTRLTVL.

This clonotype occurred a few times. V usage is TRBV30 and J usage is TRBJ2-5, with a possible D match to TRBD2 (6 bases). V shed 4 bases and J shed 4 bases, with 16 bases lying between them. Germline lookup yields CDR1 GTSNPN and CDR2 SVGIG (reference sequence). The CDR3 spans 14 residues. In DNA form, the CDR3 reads TGTGCCTGGAAGGGGAGGCGCTGGGTAGAGACCCAGTACTTC. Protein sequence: CAWKGRRWVETQYF.

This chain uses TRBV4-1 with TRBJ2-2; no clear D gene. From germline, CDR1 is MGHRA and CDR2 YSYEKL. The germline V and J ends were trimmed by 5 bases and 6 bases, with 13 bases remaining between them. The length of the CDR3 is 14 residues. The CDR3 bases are TGCGCCAGCAGCTCCCACGTCGGTTCCGGGGAGCTGTTTTTT. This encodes CASSSHVGSGELFF.

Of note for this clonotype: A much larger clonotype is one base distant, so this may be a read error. The CDR3 loop reads CSAAFGGRDQETPYF. The CDR3 coding sequence is TGCAGTGCCGCCTTCGGGGGGCGCGACCAAGAGACCCCGTACTTC. V is TRBV20-1 and J is TRBJ2-5; D possibly corresponds to TRBD2 (7 bases). CDR1 and CDR2 (germline): DFQATT, SNEGSKA (reference sequence). CDR3 size: 15 residues.

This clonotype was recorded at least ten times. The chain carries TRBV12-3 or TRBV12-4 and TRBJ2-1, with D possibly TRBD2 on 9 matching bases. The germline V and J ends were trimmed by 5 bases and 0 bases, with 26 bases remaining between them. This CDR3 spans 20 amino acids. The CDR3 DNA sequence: TGTGCCAGCAGTCGAACAGGGGGAGGCGGGGGGGGGAGCTCCTACAATGAGCAGTTCTTC. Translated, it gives CASSRTGGGGGGSSYNEQFF.

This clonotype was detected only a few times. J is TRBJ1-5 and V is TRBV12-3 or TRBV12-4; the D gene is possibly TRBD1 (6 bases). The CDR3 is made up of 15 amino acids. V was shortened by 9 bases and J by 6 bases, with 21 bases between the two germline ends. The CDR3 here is CASTEGGAIPQPQHF. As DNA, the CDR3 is TGTGCCAGTACCGAGGGGGGGGCGATCCCTCAGCCCCAGCATTTT.